Following are 7 T cell receptor beta chains from one sample sequenced in a study of T-cell memory formation after mild COVID-19. TCRdb reanalysed the 5' RACE reads using MiXCR and keeps one entry per CDR3 protein. This sample has 250,000 to 300,000 distinct CDR3 sequences; 15% to 20% occur once, and the top ten carry roughly 22%. Sequencing was performed on PBMCs or a T cell subset sorted from them (not recorded which). All receptors derive from a man younger than 35 who had mild COVID-19 (a few samples of this study predate the infection). Cell type and time point are not known.

The sample holds a few counts of this clonotype. The chain couples TRBV3-1 to TRBJ1-2, with D uncertain. Germline V gene lookup returns CDR1 LGHDT and CDR2 YNNKEL (reference sequence). CDR3 length: 12 amino acids. V gave up 0 bases and J gave up 8 bases, with 7 bases separating them. CDR3 DNA sequence: TGTGCCAGCAGCCAAGAAGGGTGGGGCTACACCTTC. Residues: CASSQEGWGYTF. The entire variable domain, with the rest obtained from reference TRBV3-1 and TRBJ1-2, is as follows: DTAVSQTPKYLVTQMGNDKSIKCEQNLGHDTMYWYKQDSKKFLKIMFSYNNKELIINETVPNRFSPKSPDKAHLNLHINSLELGDSAVYFCASSQEGWGYTFGSGTRLTVV.

This clonotype was recorded a few times. The rearrangement joins TRBV27 to TRBJ2-3; TRBD2 matches at 11 bases. Germline lookup yields CDR1 MNHEY and CDR2 SMNVEV (reference sequence). The trim removed 8 bases at V and 2 bases at J, leaving 18 bases unmatched. The CDR3 totals 19 residues. Here the CDR3 DNA reads TGTGCCAGCGTTGCCGCCCCTAAACTAGCGGGGGTCTCCACAGATACGCAGTATTTT. Encoded protein: CASVAAPKLAGVSTDTQYF.

V gene TRBV30 combines with J gene TRBJ2-3, with D possibly being TRBD1 (6 bases). CDR3 length equals 15 residues. V dropped 3 bases and J dropped 4 bases, with 17 bases sitting between them. CDR1 and CDR2 from the germline V gene are GTSNPN and SVGIG (reference sequence). In DNA, the CDR3 is TGTGCCTGGAGCGCCGGACAGCCCCCGGCAGATACGCAGTATTTT. This codes for CAWSAGQPPADTQYF.

This clonotype was observed a handful of times. The chain employs TRBV2 and TRBJ2-5; D gene ambiguous. Germline CDR1 SNHLY, CDR2 FYNNEI. This CDR3 contains 11 residues. V was trimmed by 7 bases and J by 0 bases, leaving 3 bases between them. Here the CDR3 reads CASKYQETQYF. In nucleotides, the CDR3 is TGTGCCAGCAAGTACCAAGAGACCCAGTACTTC.

In this sample, this clonotype turned up many times. CDR3 sequence: CASSQGLADSYNEQFF. The DNA for the CDR3 is TGCGCCAGCAGCCAAGGGCTAGCGGACTCCTACAATGAGCAGTTCTTC. The rearrangement joins TRBV4-1 to TRBJ2-1; 7 positions agree with TRBD2. V dropped 1 base and J dropped 0; count of bases not matched to a gene: 3. Germline CDR1 and CDR2: MGHRA and YSYEKL. This CDR3 contains 16 residues.

About this clonotype: The junction and the germline gene differ at one end; a read error may be behind it. The rearrangement joins TRBV4-1 to TRBJ1-5, with D hard to call. The CDR3 is 13 residues long. Looked up from germline, CDR1 is MGHRA and CDR2 is YSYEKL. This chain's CDR3 is CASSQDSYQPQHF. In nucleotides, the CDR3 is TGCGCCAGCAGCCAAGATAGCTATCAGCCCCAGCATTTT.

This clonotype was counted a few times. The chain employs TRBV7-3 and TRBJ1-6; 7 bases agree with TRBD1. The CDR3 totals 15 residues. The V gene's germline CDR1 is SGHTA and CDR2 FQGTGA. The V and J ends lost 5 bases and 13 bases, in that order; junction bases with no gene match: 14. CDR3 sequence reads: CASSPGQSRLSPLHF. As DNA, the CDR3 is TGTGCCAGCAGCCCGGGACAGTCCCGACTCTCCCCCCTCCACTTT.